A single sample is the source of the 13 T cell receptor beta chains below, sequenced in a study of blood T cell repertoires in COVID-19. Some clones are missing from TCRdb's copy, which holds only in-frame ones; the method was immunoSEQ multiplex PCR. The data contain approximately 200,000 clones, around nine tenths of them singletons. The source material was PBMCs or T cells enriched from blood (not recorded which). The receptors were sampled from a woman aged 25 to 39 who had been exposed to COVID-19.

This chain uses TRBV6-1 with TRBJ2-1; possible D gene TRBD2, 5 bases. Germline CDR1 and CDR2: MNHNS and SASEGT. The CDR3 extends over 17 amino acids. Trimming left V 4 bases short and J 5 bases short, with 21 bases between. CDR3 bases: TGTGCCAGCAGTGTCTCGAGCGGCCTGTGGGCTAACAATGAGCAGTTCTTC. Protein sequence: CASSVSSGLWANNEQFF.

V and J are TRBV12-5 and TRBJ2-1; 10 bases map to TRBD2. This CDR3 is built from 16 residues. Per germline, CDR1 LGHNT and CDR2 FRNRAP. The trim removed 0 bases at V and 4 bases at J, leaving 3 bases unmatched. This CDR3 is CASGLVIAGGYNEQFF. The CDR3 DNA follows: TGTGCTAGTGGTTTGGTAATAGCGGGGGGATACAATGAGCAGTTCTTC.

The V gene is TRBV5-6, the J gene TRBJ2-7, with 9 bases matching TRBD1. The CDR3 is 16 amino acids. From germline, CDR1 is SGHDT and CDR2 YYEEEE. V shed 4 bases and J 9 bases; nucleotides not matched to a gene: 17. CDR3 protein: CASSPTRDRAYDGQYF. The DNA of the CDR3 is TGTGCCAGCAGCCCAACCCGGGACAGGGCCTACGACGGGCAGTACTTC.

This chain links TRBV2 with TRBJ1-4, with 7 bases matching TRBD1. Germline V gene sequence: CDR1 SNHLY, CDR2 FYNNEI. This CDR3 has 15 residues. V lost 6 bases and J lost 5; bases outside the gene matches: 9. DNA of the CDR3: TGTGCCAGCAGGACCCAGACAGGGCAGAATGAAAAACTGTTTTTT. Its protein is CASRTQTGQNEKLFF.

This clone has just one count. This sequence joins TRBV3-1 (or the pseudogene TRBV3-2) and TRBJ1-1, with unresolved D. This CDR3 comprises 11 residues. The V end was cut by 3 bases, the J end by 5 bases, with 4 bases between. CDR1 LGHDT and CDR2 YNNKEL come from the germline V gene (reference sequence). The CDR3: CASSQATEAFF. CDR3 in DNA: TGTGCCAGCAGCCAGGCTACTGAAGCTTTCTTT.

The CDR3 sequence: CSQRRVGTSRDEQFF. The CDR3 bases are TGCAGCCAGAGGAGGGTGGGGACCTCGAGGGATGAGCAGTTCTTC. The chain links TRBV29-1 to TRBJ2-1, with D perhaps TRBD2 (6 bases). Looked up from germline, CDR1 is SQVTM and CDR2 is ANQGSEA. Trimming pared 8 bases from V and 8 bases from J, leaving 25 bases between. CDR3 length: 15 residues.

This clone was seen only once. The CDR3, as DNA: TGTGCCAGCAGCCCCGGGACTAGCGGGGTCAAAAACATTCAGTACTTC. It codes for CASSPGTSGVKNIQYF. The rearrangement joins TRBV5-4 to TRBJ2-4; 13 bases are shared with TRBD2. Germline V gene sequence: CDR1 SGHNT, CDR2 YYREEE (reference sequence). V gave up 4 bases and J gave up 3 bases; unmatched junction bases: 4. The CDR3 consists of 16 residues.

The chain uses TRBV11-2 and TRBJ1-2, with 9 bases matching TRBD1. Looked up from germline, CDR1 is SGHAT and CDR2 is FQNNGV. V lost 2 bases and J lost 9; bases outside the gene matches: 7. The CDR3 contains 14 residues. The CDR3 DNA is TGTGCCAGCAGCTTATTTGGGACAGGGATAAGCTACACCTTC. It specifies CASSLFGTGISYTF.

The chain is built from TRBV12-5 and TRBJ2-7, with 9 nucleotides matching TRBD1. Germline CDR1 and CDR2: LGHNT and FRNRAP. This CDR3 is 13 amino acids long. With V trimmed by 6 bases and J by 2 bases, 2 bases remained unmatched. In nucleotides, the CDR3 is TGTGCTAGTGGCCGGGACAGGGCCTACGAGCAGTACTTC. This encodes CASGRDRAYEQYF. The entire variable domain, with the rest obtained from reference TRBV12-5 and TRBJ2-7, is as follows: DARVTQTPRHKVTEMGQEVTMRCQPILGHNTVFWYRQTMMQGLELLAYFRNRAPLDDSGMPKDRFSAEMPDATLATLKIQPSEPRDSAVYFCASGRDRAYEQYFGPGTRLTVT.

The chain couples TRBV2 to TRBJ2-5, with no clear D. Germline CDR1 is SNHLY and CDR2 is FYNNEI. The CDR3 is 14 residues long. Trimming removed 2 bases at V and 3 bases at J, with 10 bases between. CDR3 region: CASSELQLKETQYF. DNA for the CDR3: TGTGCCAGCAGTGAACTACAGCTGAAAGAGACCCAGTACTTC.

This chain joins TRBV2 and TRBJ1-2, with 9 bases lining up with TRBD1. Per germline, CDR1 SNHLY and CDR2 FYNNEI. The J segment lost 2 bases and the V segment lost 6 bases, leaving 4 bases of the junction unmatched. The CDR3 contains 14 residues. CDR3 sequence reads: CASRGQGRNYGYTF. CDR3 nucleotides: TGTGCCAGCAGAGGACAGGGGCGCAACTATGGCTACACCTTC.

The V call is TRBV5-6, the J call TRBJ1-5; TRBD1 agrees at 10 bases. This CDR3 comprises 16 residues. The germline gives CDR1 SGHDT, CDR2 YYEEEE. V was clipped by 4 bases and J by 2 bases; unmatched bases: 6. The CDR3 region has the DNA TGTGCCAGCAGCATCCGGGACAGGGGTGGCAATCAGCCCCAGCATTTT. Translation gives CASSIRDRGGNQPQHF.

The V gene is TRBV27, the J gene TRBJ1-1; unclear D gene. The CDR3 extends over 12 amino acids. Per the germline V gene, CDR1 is MNHEY and CDR2 is SMNVEV (reference sequence). Deletions cut 2 bases from V and 7 bases from J, with 8 bases between. This CDR3 is CASSLMRDEAFF. CDR3 nucleotides: TGTGCCAGCAGTTTAATGAGGGATGAAGCTTTCTTT.